This T cell receptor (beta chain) came from a study of T cell repertoires in cytomegalovirus infection. Per germline, CDR1 KGHSH and CDR2 LQKENI. V lost 6 bases and J lost 4, with 16 bases in between. The CDR3 is made up of 15 amino acids. This clonotype was seen many times. MiXCR, applied by TCRdb to the reads, yields one record per CDR3 protein. The sample yields 250,000 or so distinct CDR3 sequences, 15% to 20% seen once. The sequencing sample was made of CD8+ T cells from PBMCs. This TCR derives from a human donor in good health (CMV status not recorded). Some clones in this sample may be carry-over from other donors' samples. The chain couples TRBV18 to TRBJ2-1, with D perhaps TRBD2 (5 bases). The CDR3 nucleotides read TGTGCCAGCTCCCTCGGGGTGGATCAATACAATGAGCAGTTCTTC. It yields the protein CASSLGVDQYNEQFF. The full variable domain, completed using reference TRBV18 and TRBJ2-1, is NAGVMQNPRHLVRRRGQEARLRCSPMKGHSHVYWYRQLPEEGLKFMVYLQKENIIDESGMPKERFSAEFPKEGPSILRIQQVVRGDSAAYFCASSLGVDQYNEQFFGPGTRLTVL.